Here is one T cell receptor beta chain with its context. Antigen: not known. cDNA encoding TCR beta was synthesized via 5'RACE template switching incorporating UMIs. Following a re-call of the 5' RACE reads, TCRdb has one entry per CDR3 protein and lacks DNA. Here the sample table reports about 450,000 distinct CDR3 sequences. The data were taken from a study of T cells expressing NK-cell markers. General study points: Several donors showed these clonotypes also leading the CD3+CD56-NKG2C+ fraction.

Germline assignment: CDR1 MNHNS and CDR2 SASEGT. The CDR3 runs 15 residues. The source is a woman between 18 and 75 years old in good health. The J gene is TRBJ2-3, the V gene TRBV6-1; TCRdb's D call of TRBD2 is untestable without DNA. Sequences were obtained from blood T cells: a sorted CD56 or NKG2C T cell subset, CD4+ or CD8+ T cells, or bulk PBMC T cells (not recorded which). CDR3 loop: CASSPPGEWADTQYF.